The 26 T cell receptor beta chains in this list originate from one sample, sequenced in a study of shared clonotypes between healthy human individuals. The repertoire was sequenced with immunoSEQ multiplex PCR; TCRdb's copy has only in-frame clones and lacks some. The table has millions of clones, roughly 92% seen once. The sample comprised naive CD4+ T cells sorted from blood. Subset noted: CD45RA+ positively selected. The receptors were sampled from a man aged 18 to 29 in good health.

The chain has TRBV6-6 and TRBJ1-3; D unclear. From germline, CDR1 is MNHNY and CDR2 SVGAGI (reference sequence). The V end was cut by 6 bases, the J end by 0 bases, with 9 bases between. The CDR3 loop spans 14 amino acids. The DNA for the CDR3 is TGTGCCAGCAGGGGCGATATCTCTGGAAACACCATATATTTT. This codes for CASRGDISGNTIYF.

The V and J genes are TRBV5-4 and TRBJ2-1, with TRBD1 as a possible D gene (6 bases). Trimming cost V 4 bases and J 5 bases, with 19 bases left between them. The CDR3 runs to 16 residues. The germline gives CDR1 SGHNT, CDR2 YYREEE (reference sequence). In DNA, the CDR3 is TGTGCCAGCAGCCCTCGGGGCAGGGGTAAGAACAATGAGCAGTTCTTC. Amino acids: CASSPRGRGKNNEQFF.

This chain connects TRBV5-1 to TRBJ2-4; TRBD2 aligns across 10 bases. Trimming removed 1 base from V and 7 bases from J; junction bases left unmatched: 5. CDR1 and CDR2 (germline): SGHRS, YFSETQ. The CDR3 is 15 residues long. CDR3 sequence: CASSLTTSGANIQYF. CDR3 coding DNA: TGCGCCAGCAGCTTGACAACTAGCGGGGCGAACATTCAGTACTTC. Complete variable domain (other parts from reference TRBV5-1 and TRBJ2-4): KAGVTQTPRYLIKTRGQQVTLSCSPISGHRSVSWYQQTPGQGLQFLFEYFSETQRNKGNFPGRFSGRQFSNSRSEMNVSTLELGDSALYLCASSLTTSGANIQYFGAGTRLSVL.

The CDR3, as DNA: TGTGCCAGCAGTTCGGGACAGGGGGCATACAATGAGCAGTTCTTC. Translated, it gives CASSSGQGAYNEQFF. The chain joins TRBV28 to TRBJ2-1; 12 bases line up with TRBD1. V lost 4 bases and J lost 4; bases outside the gene matches: 2. Germline CDR1 MDHEN, CDR2 SYDVKM. The CDR3 has 15 amino acids.

The J gene is TRBJ1-1, the V gene TRBV28; 9 bases agree with TRBD1. J gave up 11 bases and V 3 bases, and 7 bases lay outside the gene matches. Germline values: CDR1 MDHEN, CDR2 SYDVKM. The CDR3 runs to 13 residues. The CDR3 bases are TGTGCCAGCAGTTTTACGGGACAGGGACCTGCTTTCTTT. It codes for CASSFTGQGPAFF.

This rearrangement joins TRBV19 to TRBJ2-1, with TRBD2 matching 7 bases. CDR1 is LNHDA and CDR2 is SQIVND in the germline V gene (reference sequence). The trim removed 2 bases at V and 2 bases at J, leaving 6 bases unmatched. The CDR3 has 16 residues. The CDR3 sequence is CASSISLADTYNEQFF. Written as DNA, the CDR3 is TGTGCCAGTAGTATAAGCCTAGCGGATACCTACAATGAGCAGTTCTTC.

This clone has a single count. CDR3 in DNA: TGTGCCGGGGTACAGGGGGAGACGATGGGTGGTGTCGAGCAGTACTTC. This gives the protein CAGVQGETMGGVEQYF. J is TRBJ2-5 and V is TRBV6-4; TRBD1 agrees at 8 bases. Judging by the DNA end, TRBJ2-7 fits better; the J call may be wrong. The CDR3 is made up of 16 amino acids. Germline assignment: CDR1 MRHNA and CDR2 SNTAGT.

On this clone: Sequence at one end of the junction differs from germline and may be a read error. The chain has TRBV5-1 and TRBJ2-1; D uncertain. The CDR3 loop spans 13 amino acids. CDR1 and CDR2 (germline): SGHRS, YFSETQ. CDR3 nucleotides: TGCGCCAGCAGCTTGAGCTCCTTCAATGAGCAGTTCTTC. Translating it yields CASSLSSFNEQFF.

The chain recombines TRBV30 with TRBJ2-7; TRBD1 agrees at 10 bases. CDR3 length equals 16 residues. J gave up 1 base and V 6 bases, and 12 bases lay outside the gene matches. Germline assignment: CDR1 GTSNPN and CDR2 SVGIG (reference sequence). DNA for the CDR3: TGTGCCTGTACGCTATTTGGACAGGGGGATTCCTACGAGCAGTACTTC. This sequence encodes CACTLFGQGDSYEQYF.

The chain couples TRBV7-2 to TRBJ2-6; D unresolved. The germline CDR1 and CDR2 sequences are SGHTA and FQGNSA. This CDR3 region has 15 residues. Trimming removed 5 bases from V and 0 bases from J, with 8 bases in between. CDR3 amino acids: CASSPFLSGANVLTF. The CDR3 region has the DNA TGTGCCAGCAGCCCATTTCTCTCTGGGGCCAACGTCCTGACTTTC.

This clone has only one observation. The chain combines TRBV19 with TRBJ1-5, with a tentative D call TRBD1 (5 bases). CDR1 is LNHDA and CDR2 is SQIVND in the germline V gene (reference sequence). V was trimmed by 10 bases and J by 0 bases, leaving 16 bases between them. CDR3 size: 15 residues. In DNA, the CDR3 is TGTGCCACCGCCAAGACAGACTATAGCAATCAGCCCCAGCATTTT. It yields the protein CATAKTDYSNQPQHF.

On this clone: The same CDR3 can be traced to other DNA sequences in this sample. The V gene is TRBV30, the J gene TRBJ2-7, with D perhaps given as TRBD1 or TRBD2 (5 bases each). The germline V and J ends were trimmed by 2 bases and 5 bases, with 7 bases remaining between them. Germline CDR1 is GTSNPN and CDR2 is SVGIG (reference sequence). CDR3 size: 11 residues. The CDR3 bases are TGTGCCTGGAGTCGGGGACACGAGCAGTACTTC. Its translation: CAWSRGHEQYF. The full variable domain, its missing parts supplied by reference TRBV30 and TRBJ2-7, is SQTIHQWPATLVQPVGSPLSLECTVEGTSNPNLYWYRQAAGRGLQLLFYSVGIGQISSEVPQNLSASRPQDRQFILSSKKLLLSDSGFYLCAWSRGHEQYFGPGTRLTVT.

The chain joins TRBV7-6 to TRBJ2-3; D possibly corresponds to TRBD2 (5 bases). Germline CDR1 and CDR2: SGHVS and FNYEAQ. Trimming took off 5 bases at V and 4 bases at J, with 10 bases between the two ends. The CDR3 contains 13 residues. The CDR3 sequence is CASSGGVADTQYF. The CDR3 DNA follows: TGTGCCAGCAGCGGAGGCGTTGCAGATACGCAGTATTTT.

The chain combines TRBV6-5 with TRBJ1-1, with 7 nucleotides matching TRBD1. Germline V gene sequence: CDR1 MNHEY, CDR2 SVGAGI. The CDR3 has 14 amino acids. After removal of 6 bases from V and 0 bases from J, the junction contained 4 bases not matched to a gene. Written as DNA, the CDR3 is TGTGCCAGCAGAAGGGACAGTATGAACACTGAAGCTTTCTTT. Translation: CASRRDSMNTEAFF.

This chain links TRBV11-2 with TRBJ1-4, with D unresolved. This CDR3 spans 13 amino acids. Germline assignment: CDR1 SGHAT and CDR2 FQNNGV. V was clipped by 7 bases and J by 8 bases, with 14 bases between them. CDR3 protein: CASTPFSNEKLFF. The CDR3 nucleotides are TGTGCCAGCACCCCTTTCTCAAACGAAAAACTGTTTTTT.

The chain carries TRBV5-5 and TRBJ1-1, with D possibly matching TRBD1 (6 bases). The germline V gene has CDR1 SGHKS and CDR2 YYEKEE (reference sequence). Trimming cost V 4 bases and J 0 bases, with 10 bases left between them. The CDR3 sequence is 14 residues long. The CDR3 loop reads CASSISGVNTEAFF. The CDR3, as DNA: TGTGCCAGCAGCATATCAGGGGTGAACACTGAAGCTTTCTTT.

The chain combines TRBV2 with TRBJ2-5, with TRBD2 matching over 8 bases. The germline V gene encodes CDR1 SNHLY and CDR2 FYNNEI. The CDR3 sequence is 15 residues long. J lost 5 bases, V lost 3 bases, and 8 bases had no gene match. CDR3 region: CASSDPSGSRETQYF. Here the CDR3 DNA reads TGTGCCAGCAGTGACCCAAGCGGGAGCCGGGAGACCCAGTACTTC.

This clone was picked up one time. The chain links TRBV5-4 to TRBJ2-5, with D possibly being TRBD2 (5 bases). The V and J ends lost 4 bases and 2 bases respectively, with 15 bases between them. This CDR3 region has 15 residues. CDR1 is SGHNT, CDR2 YYREEE, per germline (reference sequence). The CDR3 here is CASSPPNWRQETQYF. In DNA, the CDR3 is TGTGCCAGCAGCCCCCCCAACTGGAGGCAAGAGACCCAGTACTTC. The complete variable domain, with remaining parts taken from reference TRBV5-4 and TRBJ2-5, reads ETGVTQSPTHLIKTRGQQVTLRCSSQSGHNTVSWYQQALGQGPQFIFQYYREEENGRGNFPPRFSGLQFPNYSSELNVNALELDDSALYLCASSPPNWRQETQYFGPGTRLLVL.

The count of this clone is one. The chain recombines TRBV10-1 with TRBJ2-3; no firm D call. CDR1 is WNHNN and CDR2 is SYGVQD in the germline V gene (reference sequence). V dropped 8 bases and J dropped 0 bases, with 15 bases sitting between them. This CDR3 contains 15 residues. The CDR3 DNA is TGCGCCAGCCTCGTGCCGGAATCTAGCACAGATACGCAGTATTTT. Residues: CASLVPESSTDTQYF.

V gene TRBV7-9 combines with J gene TRBJ1-2, with 10 bases matching TRBD1. The CDR3 loop spans 15 amino acids. V shed 3 bases and J 6 bases; nucleotides not matched to a gene: 7. Per germline, CDR1 SEHNR and CDR2 FQNEAQ (reference sequence). The CDR3 nucleotides read TGTGCCAGCAGCTTTAGTTTGGGGACAGGGGATGGCTACACCTTC. It specifies CASSFSLGTGDGYTF.

This chain links TRBV19 with TRBJ1-2; no reliable D call. V gave up 3 bases and J gave up 4 bases, with 12 bases separating them. Germline V gives CDR1 LNHDA, CDR2 SQIVND (reference sequence). CDR3 length equals 14 residues. The CDR3: CASSIEVNFYGYTF. CDR3 coding DNA: TGTGCCAGTAGTATTGAGGTTAACTTCTATGGCTACACCTTC.

The chain has TRBV14 and TRBJ1-2; 10 bases are a match to TRBD1. Looked up from germline, CDR1 is SGHDN and CDR2 is FVKESK. The CDR3 length is 15 residues. Trimming at V came to 4 bases and at J to 4 bases, leaving 6 bases not matched to a gene. CDR3 amino acids: CASSPLRDRGYGYTF. CDR3 DNA sequence: TGTGCCAGCAGCCCGCTCCGGGACAGGGGCTATGGCTACACCTTC.

The chain combines TRBV6-1 with TRBJ2-4; 10 bases are shared with TRBD1. J was trimmed by 9 bases and V by 6 bases; bases with no gene match: 8. Per the germline V gene, CDR1 is MNHNS and CDR2 is SASEGT. CDR3 length: 14 amino acids. CDR3 nucleotides: TGTGCCAGCAGCGCCGACAGGGGGCGCGTCATTCAGTACTTC. Residues: CASSADRGRVIQYF.

This chain joins TRBV2 and TRBJ1-1; maybe TRBD1 (6 bases). The CDR3 sequence is 15 residues long. Trimming removed 3 bases from V and 5 bases from J, with 16 bases in between. Per germline, CDR1 SNHLY and CDR2 FYNNEI. The CDR3 reads CASSEAAGRGTEAFF. The CDR3 DNA reads TGTGCCAGCAGTGAGGCAGCAGGGAGGGGGACTGAAGCTTTCTTT.

The chain uses TRBV5-6 and TRBJ1-5; D possibly corresponds to TRBD1 (5 bases). The CDR3 sequence is 17 residues long. Germline V gene sequence: CDR1 SGHDT, CDR2 YYEEEE. The V end lost 0 bases, the J end lost 0 bases, and 13 bases lay between the germline ends. In DNA, the CDR3 is TGTGCCAGCAGCTTGGGATCCGGGGCCTATAGCAATCAGCCCCAGCATTTT. Translated, it gives CASSLGSGAYSNQPQHF.

For this clone: In the same sample, other DNA sequences code for this CDR3. The CDR3 DNA reads TGTGCCAGCAGTTACGGGACAGACTCTGGAAACACCATATATTTT. Protein sequence: CASSYGTDSGNTIYF. V is TRBV6-6 and J is TRBJ1-3; 7 nucleotides match TRBD1. The germline V gene encodes CDR1 MNHNY and CDR2 SVGAGI (reference sequence). This CDR3 has 15 amino acids. Trimming removed 2 bases from V and 0 bases from J; junction bases left unmatched: 1.